The 17 T cell receptor beta chains below come from one sample, sequenced in a study of CD8 T cells in Susac syndrome. Reverse transcription of 0.5 to 1 ug RNA used random hexamers. TCRdb recomputed calls from the immunoSEQ multiplex PCR reads with MiXCR, one row per CDR3 protein. The sample has 350,000 to 550,000 distinct CDR3 sequences; more than 70% are singletons. Sequenced material: CD8+ T cells from PBMCs. All receptors derive from a human donor with multiple sclerosis.

This clonotype was picked up one time. The CDR3 region has the DNA TGCAGTGCTACATCCAGCTCTGACACTGAAGCTTTCTTT. As protein: CSATSSSDTEAFF. The genes are TRBV20-1 and TRBJ1-1; no reliable D call. Trimming left V 4 bases short and J 3 bases short, with 12 bases between. Germline CDR1 DFQATT, CDR2 SNEGSKA (reference sequence). The CDR3 is made up of 13 amino acids.

The chain links TRBV27 to TRBJ1-1; D is unclear. V lost 8 bases to trimming and J lost 0 bases, with 13 bases between them. CDR3 length: 14 amino acids. Germline V gives CDR1 MNHEY, CDR2 SMNVEV (reference sequence). This chain's CDR3 is CASSYGGMNTEAFF. The CDR3 DNA follows: TGTGCCAGCTCTTACGGAGGGATGAACACTGAAGCTTTCTTT.

J is TRBJ1-1 and V is TRBV18; D is unclear. CDR1 KGHSH and CDR2 LQKENI come from the germline V gene. V was pared by 6 bases and J by 8 bases, with 13 bases between. There are 12 residues in the CDR3. CDR3 nucleotides: TGTGCCAGCTCCTTTGAAAGTATGGAAGCTTTCTTT. Amino acid sequence: CASSFESMEAFF.

This clonotype was observed a handful of times. The V and J genes are TRBV27 and TRBJ1-5, with D possibly matching TRBD1 (5 bases). With 5 bases removed from V and 0 bases from J, the gap between germline ends came to 14 bases. CDR1 and CDR2 from the germline V gene are MNHEY and SMNVEV (reference sequence). This CDR3 is built from 16 residues. CDR3 nucleotides: TGTGCCAGCAGTCCCCGGGACGGTAATAGCAATCAGCCCCAGCATTTT. Its translation is CASSPRDGNSNQPQHF.

This clonotype turned up a few times. The chain joins TRBV6-1 to TRBJ1-1; possibly TRBD1 for D (6 bases). Trimming took 6 bases from V and 5 from J, leaving 19 bases between them. The length of the CDR3 is 15 residues. Germline V lookup: CDR1 MNHNS, CDR2 SASEGT. This CDR3 is CASSPYRGAGTEAFF. CDR3 DNA: TGTGCCAGCAGCCCCTACCGGGGGGCAGGGACTGAAGCTTTCTTT.

This chain uses TRBV7-9 with TRBJ2-5; 10 positions agree with TRBD2. The CDR3 contains 15 residues. The trim removed 5 bases at V and 5 bases at J, leaving 8 bases unmatched. Germline V CDR1 and CDR2: SEHNR, FQNEAQ (reference sequence). The CDR3 nucleotides are TGTGCCAGCAGCCCCTGGCTAGCGGGAGAGGAGACCCAGTACTTC. This encodes CASSPWLAGEETQYF.

The rearrangement links TRBV19 to TRBJ1-1; D call uncertain. CDR1 and CDR2 from the germline V gene are LNHDA and SQIVND (reference sequence). This CDR3 is built from 13 residues. V lost 9 bases to trimming and J lost 0 bases, with 11 bases between them. Here the CDR3 DNA reads TGTGCCAGCGGACTGCGGATGAACACTGAAGCTTTCTTT. Translation: CASGLRMNTEAFF.

The rearrangement joins TRBV10-3 to TRBJ2-1; D is possibly TRBD1 (5 bases). This CDR3 is built from 16 residues. V was trimmed by 0 bases and J by 6 bases, leaving 15 bases between them. Germline V gives CDR1 ENHRY, CDR2 SYGVKD. Written as DNA, the CDR3 is TGTGCCATCAGTGAGTCGATGACAGTAGAGTTCAATGAGCAGTTCTTC. Amino acids: CAISESMTVEFNEQFF.

A few counts support this clonotype. A junction end diverges from the germline sequence, so it may reflect a read error. This chain uses TRBV5-1 with TRBJ1-1, with D maybe TRBD1 (6 bases). CDR3 size: 14 residues. CDR1 SGHRS and CDR2 YFSETQ come from the germline V gene. CDR3 nucleotides: TGTGCCAGCAGTCTTACAGGGTATGGAACTGAAGCTTTCTTT. It codes for CASSLTGYGTEAFF.

V is TRBV7-9 and J is TRBJ1-1; D is ambiguous. V dropped 5 bases and J dropped 1 base, with 8 bases sitting between them. This CDR3 comprises 13 residues. Per the germline V gene, CDR1 is SEHNR and CDR2 is FQNEAQ (reference sequence). The CDR3 reads CASSHEQNTEAFF. As DNA, the CDR3 is TGTGCCAGCAGCCACGAACAGAACACTGAAGCTTTCTTT.

This rearrangement joins TRBV30 to TRBJ2-1; D unresolved. The CDR3 sequence is 17 residues long. V was clipped by 4 bases and J by 0 bases, with 19 bases between them. CDR1 is GTSNPN, CDR2 SVGIG, per germline (reference sequence). CDR3 sequence reads: CAWKGGSFPGSYNEQFF. The DNA for the CDR3 is TGTGCCTGGAAGGGTGGCTCTTTTCCGGGCTCCTACAATGAGCAGTTCTTC.

Only one count was recorded for this clonotype. This rearrangement joins TRBV11-2 to TRBJ2-6; no clear D. This CDR3 spans 13 amino acids. CDR1 is SGHAT, CDR2 FQNNGV, per germline. Trimming shortened V by 4 bases and J by 6 bases, and 7 bases separated the two germline ends. CDR3 nucleotide sequence: TGTGCCAGCAGCTCCGGTATGGCCAACGTCCTGACTTTC. Amino acid sequence: CASSSGMANVLTF.

The CDR3 nucleotides read TGCAGTGCTAGAGATTCGGGATCGGGCGCAGATACGCAGTATTTT. Encoded protein: CSARDSGSGADTQYF. The chain combines TRBV20-1 with TRBJ2-3, with D maybe TRBD2 (5 bases). Trimming took 0 bases from V and 4 from J, leaving 14 bases between them. CDR1 is DFQATT, CDR2 SNEGSKA, per germline (reference sequence). This CDR3 contains 15 residues.

The J gene is TRBJ2-3, the V gene TRBV5-5, with D possibly TRBD1 on 6 matching bases. Germline CDR1 is SGHKS and CDR2 is YYEKEE (reference sequence). The CDR3 extends over 15 amino acids. V was pared by 2 bases and J by 2 bases, with 12 bases between. The CDR3 is CASSLIWTVTDTQYF. For the CDR3, the DNA is TGTGCCAGCAGCTTAATATGGACAGTCACAGATACGCAGTATTTT. Supplemented by reference TRBV5-5 and TRBJ2-3, the full variable domain reads DAGVTQSPTHLIKTRGQQVTLRCSPISGHKSVSWYQQVLGQGPQFIFQYYEKEERGRGNFPDRFSARQFPNYSSELNVNALLLGDSALYLCASSLIWTVTDTQYFGPGTRLTVL.

The chain combines TRBV19 with TRBJ1-2, with 7 bases matching TRBD1. V gave up 3 bases and J gave up 4 bases; unmatched junction bases: 5. CDR1 is LNHDA, CDR2 SQIVND, per germline (reference sequence). There are 14 residues in the CDR3. The CDR3 sequence: CASSMGQQTYGYTF. The DNA of the CDR3 is TGTGCCAGTAGTATGGGACAGCAAACCTATGGCTACACCTTC. The full variable domain, rest sourced from reference TRBV19 and TRBJ1-2, is DGGITQSPKYLFRKEGQNVTLSCEQNLNHDAMYWYRQDPGQGLRLIYYSQIVNDFQKGDIAEGYSVSREKKESFPLTVTSAQKNPTAFYLCASSMGQQTYGYTFGSGTRLTVV.

The rearrangement joins TRBV6-1 to TRBJ2-5; TRBD2 might be the D (5 bases). Germline V gives CDR1 MNHNS, CDR2 SASEGT. CDR3 length: 12 amino acids. Trimming cost V 9 bases and J 3 bases, with 11 bases left between them. DNA of the CDR3: TGTGCCAGTCGGAGGCTGGAAGAGACCCAGTACTTC. Its protein is CASRRLEETQYF.

V usage is TRBV27 and J usage is TRBJ2-1; 8 bases align to TRBD1. The CDR3 runs to 16 residues. Germline CDR1 is MNHEY and CDR2 is SMNVEV (reference sequence). V shed 5 bases and J 5 bases; nucleotides not matched to a gene: 11. The CDR3 bases are TGTGCCAGCAGTAAAACCCAGGGGGCGAGGAACAATGAGCAGTTCTTC. Translating it yields CASSKTQGARNNEQFF.